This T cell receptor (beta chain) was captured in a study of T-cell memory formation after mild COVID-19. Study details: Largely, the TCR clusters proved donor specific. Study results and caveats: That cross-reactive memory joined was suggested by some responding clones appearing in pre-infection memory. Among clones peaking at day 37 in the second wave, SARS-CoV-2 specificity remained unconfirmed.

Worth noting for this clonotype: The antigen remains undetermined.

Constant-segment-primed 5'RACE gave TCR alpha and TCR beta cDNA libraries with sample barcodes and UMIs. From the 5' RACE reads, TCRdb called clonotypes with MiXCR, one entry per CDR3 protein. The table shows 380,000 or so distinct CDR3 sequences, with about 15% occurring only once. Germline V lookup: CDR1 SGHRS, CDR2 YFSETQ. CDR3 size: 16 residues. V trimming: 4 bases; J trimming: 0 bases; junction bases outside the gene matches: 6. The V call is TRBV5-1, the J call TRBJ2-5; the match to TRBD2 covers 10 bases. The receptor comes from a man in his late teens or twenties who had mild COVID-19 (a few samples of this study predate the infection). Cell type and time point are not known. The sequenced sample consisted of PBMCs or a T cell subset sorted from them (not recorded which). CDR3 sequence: CASSAGLADYQETQYF. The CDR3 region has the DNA TGCGCCAGCAGCGCCGGACTAGCGGATTACCAAGAGACCCAGTACTTC. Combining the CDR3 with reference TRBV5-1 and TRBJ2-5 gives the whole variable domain KAGVTQTPRYLIKTRGQQVTLSCSPISGHRSVSWYQQTPGQGLQFLFEYFSETQRNKGNFPGRFSGRQFSNSRSEMNVSTLELGDSALYLCASSAGLADYQETQYFGPGTRLLVL.